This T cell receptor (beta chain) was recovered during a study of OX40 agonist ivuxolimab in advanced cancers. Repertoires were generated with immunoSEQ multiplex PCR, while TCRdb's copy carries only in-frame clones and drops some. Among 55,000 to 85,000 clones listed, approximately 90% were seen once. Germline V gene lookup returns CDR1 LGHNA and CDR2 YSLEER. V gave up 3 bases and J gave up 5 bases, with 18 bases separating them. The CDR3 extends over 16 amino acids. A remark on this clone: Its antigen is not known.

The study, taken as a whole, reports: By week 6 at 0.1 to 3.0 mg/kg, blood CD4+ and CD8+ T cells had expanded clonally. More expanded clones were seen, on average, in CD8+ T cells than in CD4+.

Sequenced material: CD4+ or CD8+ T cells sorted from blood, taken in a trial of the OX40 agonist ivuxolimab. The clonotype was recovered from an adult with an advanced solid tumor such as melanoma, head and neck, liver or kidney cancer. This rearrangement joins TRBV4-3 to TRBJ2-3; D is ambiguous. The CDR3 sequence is CASSHARTQVGDTQYF. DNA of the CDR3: TGCGCCAGCAGCCACGCGAGGACCCAGGTTGGAGATACGCAGTATTTT.